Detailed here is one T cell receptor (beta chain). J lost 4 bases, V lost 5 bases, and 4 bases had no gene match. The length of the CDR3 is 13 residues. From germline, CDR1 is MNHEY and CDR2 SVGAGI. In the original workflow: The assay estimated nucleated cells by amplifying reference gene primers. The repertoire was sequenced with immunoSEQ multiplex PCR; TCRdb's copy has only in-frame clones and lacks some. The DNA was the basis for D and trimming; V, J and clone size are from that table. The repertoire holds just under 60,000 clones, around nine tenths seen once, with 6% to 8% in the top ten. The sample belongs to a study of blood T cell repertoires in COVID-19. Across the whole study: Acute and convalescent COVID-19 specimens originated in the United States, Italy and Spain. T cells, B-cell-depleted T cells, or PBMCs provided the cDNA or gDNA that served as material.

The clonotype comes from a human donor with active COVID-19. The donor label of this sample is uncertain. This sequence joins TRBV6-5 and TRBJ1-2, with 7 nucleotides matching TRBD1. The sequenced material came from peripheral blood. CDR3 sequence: CASSPGTVYGYTF. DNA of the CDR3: TGTGCCAGCAGTCCTGGGACAGTCTATGGCTACACCTTC.